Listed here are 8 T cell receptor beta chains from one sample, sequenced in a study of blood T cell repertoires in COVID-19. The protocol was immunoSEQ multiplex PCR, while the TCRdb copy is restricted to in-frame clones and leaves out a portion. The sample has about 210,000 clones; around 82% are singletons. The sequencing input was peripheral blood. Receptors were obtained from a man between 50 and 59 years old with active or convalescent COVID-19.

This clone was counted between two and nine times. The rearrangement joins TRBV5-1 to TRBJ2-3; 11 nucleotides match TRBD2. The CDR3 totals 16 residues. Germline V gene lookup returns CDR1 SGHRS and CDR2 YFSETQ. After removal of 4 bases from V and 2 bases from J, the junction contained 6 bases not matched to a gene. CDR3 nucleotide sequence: TGCGCCAGCAGCCCAGGGACTAGCGGACCCACAGATACGCAGTATTTT. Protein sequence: CASSPGTSGPTDTQYF.

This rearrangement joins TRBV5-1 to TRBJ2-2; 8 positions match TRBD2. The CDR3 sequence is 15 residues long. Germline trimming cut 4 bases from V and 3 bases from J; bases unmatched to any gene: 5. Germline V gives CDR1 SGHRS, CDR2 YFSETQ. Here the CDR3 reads CASSRGGADTGELFF. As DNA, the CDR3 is TGCGCCAGCAGCCGGGGGGGAGCCGACACCGGGGAGCTGTTTTTT.

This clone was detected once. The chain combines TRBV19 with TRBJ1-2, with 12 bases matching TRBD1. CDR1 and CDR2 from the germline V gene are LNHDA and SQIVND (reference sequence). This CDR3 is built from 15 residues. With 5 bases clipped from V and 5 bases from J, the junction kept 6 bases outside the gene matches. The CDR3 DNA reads TGTGCCAGTAGTGCACGGGGACAGGGGGCATATGGCTACACCTTC. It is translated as CASSARGQGAYGYTF. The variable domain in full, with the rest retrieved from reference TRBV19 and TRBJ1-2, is DGGITQSPKYLFRKEGQNVTLSCEQNLNHDAMYWYRQDPGQGLRLIYYSQIVNDFQKGDIAEGYSVSREKKESFPLTVTSAQKNPTAFYLCASSARGQGAYGYTFGSGTRLTVV.

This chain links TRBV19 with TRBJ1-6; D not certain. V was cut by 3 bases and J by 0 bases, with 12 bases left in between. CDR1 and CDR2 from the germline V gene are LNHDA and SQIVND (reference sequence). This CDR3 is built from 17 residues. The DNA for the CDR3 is TGTGCCAGTAGTATGGGGAGCCTGAGCTCCTATAATTCACCCCTCCACTTT. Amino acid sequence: CASSMGSLSSYNSPLHF.

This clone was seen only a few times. CDR3 coding DNA: TGCGCCAGCAGCCAAGATGACGGGACAGGGTATTCACCCCTCCACTTT. Its translation is CASSQDDGTGYSPLHF. This chain uses TRBV4-1 with TRBJ1-6, with 9 bases that match TRBD1. This CDR3 spans 16 amino acids. V dropped 0 bases and J dropped 8; count of bases not matched to a gene: 5. CDR1 and CDR2 from the germline V gene are MGHRA and YSYEKL.

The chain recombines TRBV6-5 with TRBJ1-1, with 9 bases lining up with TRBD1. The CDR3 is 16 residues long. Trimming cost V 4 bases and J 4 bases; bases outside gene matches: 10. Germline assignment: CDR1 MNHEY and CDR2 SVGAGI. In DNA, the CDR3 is TGTGCCAGCAGTTGGGGCCGGGACAGGGTCTCCACTGAAGCTTTCTTT. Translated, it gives CASSWGRDRVSTEAFF.

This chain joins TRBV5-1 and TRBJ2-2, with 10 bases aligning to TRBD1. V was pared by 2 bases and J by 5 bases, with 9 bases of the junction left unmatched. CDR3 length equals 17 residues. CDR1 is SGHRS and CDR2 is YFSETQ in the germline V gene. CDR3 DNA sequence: TGCGCCAGCAGCTTTCCCCCGGACAGGGGGAGAACCGGGGAGCTGTTTTTT. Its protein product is CASSFPPDRGRTGELFF.

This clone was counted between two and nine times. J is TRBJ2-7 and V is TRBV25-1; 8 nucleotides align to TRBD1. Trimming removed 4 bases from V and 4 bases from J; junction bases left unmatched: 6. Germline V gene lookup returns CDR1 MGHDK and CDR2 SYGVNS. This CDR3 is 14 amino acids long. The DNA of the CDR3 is TGTGCCAGCAGTGCCCAGGGGGCGAGGTACGAGCAGTACTTC. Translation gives CASSAQGARYEQYF.